A selection of T cell receptor beta chains follows, all from one sample in a study of blood T cell repertoires in COVID-19. Libraries were prepared by immunoSEQ multiplex PCR; TCRdb keeps only in-frame clonotypes and omits some of them. Here the sample spans a few hundred thousand clones, 75% to 90% being singletons. Sample: peripheral blood. The source is a woman aged 70-85 years with COVID-19, enrolled during active disease. Each CDR3 is given with its conserved first and last residue. D genes are given only for firm matches. Size is stated for part of the rows, as once, few or many counts, or as a class when the clone is expanded.

TRBJ2-2,NA,TRBV9,TRBD1,CASSVVAGGRPGELFF,TGTGCCAGCAGCGTAGTGGCAGGGGGAAGGCCCGGGGAGCTGTTTTTT
TRBJ2-7,once,TRBV10-3,TRBD2,CAISGLAGGEQYF,TGTGCCATCAGTGGACTAGCGGGAGGCGAGCAGTACTTC
TRBJ1-1,few,TRBV12-3/TRBV12-4,TRBD1,CASSLRQGTEAFF,TGTGCCAGCAGTCTTCGACAGGGTACTGAAGCTTTCTTT
TRBJ1-5,NA,TRBV7-2,NA,CASSPSTRVNNQPQHF,TGTGCCAGCAGTCCCTCAACCAGGGTCAACAATCAGCCCCAGCATTTT
TRBJ1-1,NA,TRBV5-1,NA,CASSLVPGNTEAFF,TGCGCCAGCAGCTTGGTTCCAGGGAACACTGAAGCTTTCTTT
TRBJ2-7,many,TRBV10-2,TRBD1,CASRQGSTYEQYF,TGCGCCAGTCGACAGGGTAGCACCTACGAGCAGTACTTC
TRBJ1-5,few,TRBV18,NA,CASSPSQAQPQHF,TGTGCCAGCTCACCGTCGCAGGCGCAGCCCCAGCATTTT
TRBJ2-1,NA,TRBV7-2,NA,CASSYGGISRGNEQFF,TGTGCCAGCAGTTACGGGGGAATCTCTAGAGGCAATGAGCAGTTCTTC
TRBJ1-1,NA,TRBV28,NA,CASSPSDRNTEAFF,TGTGCCAGCAGTCCCTCGGACAGGAACACTGAAGCTTTCTTT
TRBJ2-3,NA,TRBV5-8,TRBD2,CASSHWRRSGRAADTQYF,TGTGCCAGCAGCCATTGGAGGCGGAGCGGGAGGGCCGCAGATACGCAGTATTTT
TRBJ1-1,few,TRBV4-2,NA,CASSQGGLEARGTEAFF,TGTGCCAGCAGCCAAGGGGGCCTGGAGGCCCGGGGGACTGAAGCTTTCTTT